A single sample gave rise to the 9 T cell receptor beta chains below, sequenced in a study of metastatic and nonmetastatic thyroid tumors. From the PCR reads, TCRdb re-called clones with MiXCR. The table records about 20,000 clones, around 16% of them present only once. Treatment of any kind had been given to no patient before thyroid surgery. The sequenced sample consisted of blood. The receptors derive from a female donor with papillary thyroid cancer or a benign thyroid nodule (not recorded which). Some clones in this sample may be carry-over from other donors' samples.

This clone was picked up many times. V and J are TRBV19 and TRBJ2-1; 7 bases line up with TRBD2. Germline V gives CDR1 LNHDA, CDR2 SQIVND (reference sequence). The CDR3 has 14 amino acids. J lost 7 bases, V lost 5 bases, and 8 bases had no gene match. CDR3 residues: CASSVRGVTNEQFF. In nucleotides, the CDR3 is TGTGCCAGTAGTGTACGGGGGGTGACTAATGAGCAGTTCTTC.

Many counts were recorded for this clone. The gene calls are TRBV28 and TRBJ2-5, with D tentatively TRBD2 (5 bases). The germline V gene has CDR1 MDHEN and CDR2 SYDVKM. CDR3 size: 13 residues. Deletions cut 7 bases from V and 3 bases from J, with 12 bases between. Here the CDR3 reads CASNGVVKETQYF. CDR3 bases: TGTGCCAGCAACGGGGTGGTAAAAGAGACCCAGTACTTC.

Note on this clone: A single base separates this from a much larger clone, so it may be a read error. The chain employs TRBV3-1 and TRBJ2-3, with 7 bases lining up with TRBD2. Germline values: CDR1 LGHDT, CDR2 YNNKEL (reference sequence). V lost 2 bases, J lost 6 bases, and 2 bases stayed unmatched. There are 13 residues in the CDR3. CDR3 sequence: CASSQWGGDTQYF. CDR3 nucleotides: TGTGCCAGCAGCCAATGGGGAGGGGATACGCAGTATTTT.

V is TRBV20-1 and J is TRBJ1-4; unclear D gene. The V end lost 5 bases, the J end lost 3 bases, and 7 bases lay between the germline ends. Looked up from germline, CDR1 is DFQATT and CDR2 is SNEGSKA (reference sequence). There are 12 residues in the CDR3. CDR3 DNA sequence: TGCAGTGCTCGGGAGGCTAATGAAAAACTGTTTTTT. This sequence encodes CSAREANEKLFF.

This clone counts as medium-sized. The chain has TRBV6-1 and TRBJ1-2; D gene unclear. This CDR3 spans 13 amino acids. Germline-derived CDR1 and CDR2 are MNHNS and SASEGT. Trimming removed 7 bases at V and 8 bases at J, with 17 bases between. The CDR3, as DNA: TGTGCCAGCACCCCGGACCGGGTCTTAGGCTACACCTTC. This encodes CASTPDRVLGYTF.

There are many counts of this clone. The gene calls are TRBV15 and TRBJ2-1, with a weak D call TRBD2 (6 bases). There are 16 residues in the CDR3. Trimming removed 0 bases from V and 7 bases from J, with 16 bases in between. The V gene's germline CDR1 is LNHNV and CDR2 YYDKDF (reference sequence). The CDR3 DNA reads as TGTGCCACCAGCAGAGATACGGGGGAAATTTGGAATGAGCAGTTCTTC. Its protein is CATSRDTGEIWNEQFF.

This clone occurred many times. The CDR3 DNA reads as TGTGCCAGCAGCCAGGGTAATTACGAGCAGTACTTC. Its protein is CASSQGNYEQYF. The rearrangement joins TRBV28 to TRBJ2-7; D perhaps matches TRBD1 (5 bases). Trimming removed 6 bases at V and 4 bases at J, with 10 bases between. CDR1 and CDR2 (germline): MDHEN, SYDVKM. CDR3 length: 12 amino acids. The whole variable domain, remainder taken from reference TRBV28 and TRBJ2-7, is DVKVTQSSRYLVKRTGEKVFLECVQDMDHENMFWYRQDPGLGLRLIYFSYDVKMKEKGDIPEGYSVSREKKERFSLILESASTNQTSMYLCASSQGNYEQYFGPGTRLTVT.

This rearrangement joins TRBV7-8 to TRBJ2-2, with D possibly being TRBD1 or TRBD2 (5 bases each). The CDR3 contains 16 residues. Trimming took 5 bases from V and 4 from J, leaving 17 bases between them. Germline assignment: CDR1 SGHVS and CDR2 FQNEAQ. The CDR3, as DNA: TGTGCCAGCAGCCTAAGAGAGGGGATGGTCACCGGGGAGCTGTTTTTT. As protein: CASSLREGMVTGELFF.

A note on this clone: A much larger clone sits a single nucleotide away, making a read error possible. The rearrangement joins TRBV20-1 to TRBJ1-1; D gene unclear. Trimming left V 1 base short and J 2 bases short, with 11 bases between. The length of the CDR3 is 14 residues. Germline CDR1 is DFQATT and CDR2 is SNEGSKA (reference sequence). Here the CDR3 DNA reads TGCAGTGCTAGAGGGGAAGTGGGCAACACTGAAGCTTTCTTT. This sequence encodes CSARGEVGNTEAFF.